These T cell receptor beta chains were read from a single sample in a study of blood T cell repertoires in COVID-19. Libraries were prepared by immunoSEQ multiplex PCR; TCRdb keeps only in-frame clonotypes and omits some of them. The sample carries some 100,000 clones, approximately 90% recorded once. Sequenced material: peripheral blood. The receptors here all came from a man aged 60 to 69 with acute or convalescent COVID-19. CDR3s include the opening cysteine and the closing phenylalanine or tryptophan. D genes are given only for firm matches. A row's size may be missing; if present it is once, few, many or a size class.

TRBV9	-	TRBJ2-3	TRBD1	TGTGCCAGCAGCGGAACGCAAACAGGGGAAGATACGCAGTATTTT	CASSGTQTGEDTQYF
TRBV19	-	TRBJ1-2	TRBD1	TGTGCCAGTAGTATAGGAGACAGGGCCTATGGCTACACCTTC	CASSIGDRAYGYTF
TRBV28	-	TRBJ1-1	TRBD1	TGTGCCAGCAGACGTACGACAGGGGCCGGGTTCTTGGGCACTGAAGCTTTCTTT	CASRRTTGAGFLGTEAFF
TRBV30	few	TRBJ1-6	-	TGTGCCTGGACAGGGGCTCTCTATAATTCACCCCTCCACTTT	CAWTGALYNSPLHF
TRBV4-1	-	TRBJ1-1	-	TGCGCCAGCAGCCAAGATCCCTTGAACACTGAAGCTTTCTTT	CASSQDPLNTEAFF
TRBV7-9	-	TRBJ1-6	-	TGTGCCAGCAGCGCCGCAGGGCAGTCTAATTCACCCCTCCACTTT	CASSAAGQSNSPLHF
TRBV12-5	few	TRBJ1-1	TRBD1	TGTGCTAGTGGTTTGGGGGACAGGAGAACCTTGAACACTGAAGCTTTCTTT	CASGLGDRRTLNTEAFF
TRBV30	-	TRBJ1-5	-	TGTGCCTACCAAATCGGGACAATCCTTAGCAATCAGCCCCAGCATTTT	CAYQIGTILSNQPQHF
TRBV5-5	-	TRBJ2-3	TRBD1	TGTGCCAGCAGTCCCGGGACAGGGGACACAGATACGCAGTATTTT	CASSPGTGDTDTQYF
TRBV27	-	TRBJ2-6	-	TGTGCCAGCAGTTTCGCTGACCGACTAAGGCAGGGGGCCAACGTCCTGACTTTC	CASSFADRLRQGANVLTF
TRBV5-6	-	TRBJ2-5	TRBD1	TGTGCCAGCAGCCTGGGACAGGGGGGAAAAGAGACCCAGTACTTC	CASSLGQGGKETQYF
TRBV24-1	-	TRBJ2-1	-	TGTGCCACCAGTGACAGGATGGGCAGAGCCTACAATGAGCAGTTCTTC	CATSDRMGRAYNEQFF
TRBV4-1	-	TRBJ2-7	TRBD1	TGCGCCAGCAGCTACAGGGGCCCTCCGGGACCCCTCATCTACGAGCAGTACTTC	CASSYRGPPGPLIYEQYF
TRBV3-1/TRBV3-2	-	TRBJ1-2	-	TGTGCCAGCAGCCAAGAGGAGGGCTATGGCTACACCTTC	CASSQEEGYGYTF
TRBV7-3	-	TRBJ2-3	-	TGTGCCAGCAGCTTAGACCGACAGGGCACAGATACGCAGTATTTT	CASSLDRQGTDTQYF
TRBV3-1/TRBV3-2	-	TRBJ1-1	-	TGTGCCAGCAGCCAGAGGTCCGGGGGTGAAGCTTTCTTT	CASSQRSGGEAFF
TRBV11-3	-	TRBJ2-3	-	TGTGCCAGCAGCTTTTCCATGAGCACAGATACGCAGTATTTT	CASSFSMSTDTQYF
TRBV10-2	-	TRBJ2-7	-	TGCGCCAGTAACCCGGCGTGGACAGATACCTACGAGCAGTACTTC	CASNPAWTDTYEQYF
TRBV11-2	-	TRBJ2-3	TRBD2	TGTGCCAGCAGCTTAGGAACGGGGGGGACAGATACGCAGTATTTT	CASSLGTGGTDTQYF
TRBV9	-	TRBJ2-1	TRBD2	TGTGCCAGCAGCGAGGGGATAGCGGGAGAGACCGGGAATGAGCAGTTCTTC	CASSEGIAGETGNEQFF
TRBV24-1	once	TRBJ1-2	-	TGTGCCACCAGTGATCCGGCGGTGGTAGGCTACACCTTC	CATSDPAVVGYTF
TRBV29-1	-	TRBJ2-1	-	TGCAGCGTCGTTTTGCCAGGGCCGTCAAGCTCCTACAATGAGCAGTTCTTC	CSVVLPGPSSSYNEQFF
TRBV2	-	TRBJ1-1	-	TGTGCCAGCAGTCGTTTACAGCAGAACACTGAAGCTTTCTTT	CASSRLQQNTEAFF
TRBV28	-	TRBJ1-5	-	TGTGCCAGCAGTTTAGTTAAATCGTGGCCGAGAGCACAGAATAGCAATCAGCCCCAGCATTTT	CASSLVKSWPRAQNSNQPQHF
TRBV2	few	TRBJ2-1	-	TGTGCCAACCGACGGAGGGGGGGAGGAGAGCAGTTCTTC	CANRRRGGGEQFF
TRBV28	-	TRBJ2-5	-	TGTGCCAGCAGCCCCCAGCAGGGAGGTCAAGAGACCCAGTACTTC	CASSPQQGGQETQYF
TRBV10-3	-	TRBJ2-7	TRBD2	TGTGCCATCAGCTCGGGACTAGCGGACTACGAGCAGTACTTC	CAISSGLADYEQYF
TRBV24-1	-	TRBJ2-2	-	TGTGCCATCAGACAGACGAACACCGGGGAGCTGTTTTTT	CAIRQTNTGELFF